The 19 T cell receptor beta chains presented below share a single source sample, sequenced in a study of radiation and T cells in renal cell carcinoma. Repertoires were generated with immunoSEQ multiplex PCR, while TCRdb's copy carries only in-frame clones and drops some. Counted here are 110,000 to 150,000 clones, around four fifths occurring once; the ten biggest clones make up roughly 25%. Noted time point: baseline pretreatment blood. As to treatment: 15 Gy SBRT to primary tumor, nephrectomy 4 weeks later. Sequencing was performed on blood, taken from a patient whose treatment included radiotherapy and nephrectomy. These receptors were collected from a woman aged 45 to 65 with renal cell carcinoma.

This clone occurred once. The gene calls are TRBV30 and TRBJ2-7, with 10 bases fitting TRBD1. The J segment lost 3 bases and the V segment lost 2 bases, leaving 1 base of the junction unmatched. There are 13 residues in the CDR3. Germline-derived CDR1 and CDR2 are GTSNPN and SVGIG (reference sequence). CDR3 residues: CAWSRDRGYEQYF. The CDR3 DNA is TGTGCCTGGAGTCGGGACAGGGGCTACGAGCAGTACTTC.

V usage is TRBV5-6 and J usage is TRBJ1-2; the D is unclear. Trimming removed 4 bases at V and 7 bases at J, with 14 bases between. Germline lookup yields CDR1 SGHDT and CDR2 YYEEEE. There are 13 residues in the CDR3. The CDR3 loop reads CASSRPAGRGYTF. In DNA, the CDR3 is TGTGCCAGCAGCCGTCCGGCGGGTCGTGGCTACACCTTC.

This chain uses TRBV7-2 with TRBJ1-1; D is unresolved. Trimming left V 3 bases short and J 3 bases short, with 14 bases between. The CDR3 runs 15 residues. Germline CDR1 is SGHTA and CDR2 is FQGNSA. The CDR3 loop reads CASSFPRAEYTEAFF. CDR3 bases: TGTGCCAGCAGCTTTCCGCGTGCAGAGTACACTGAAGCTTTCTTT.

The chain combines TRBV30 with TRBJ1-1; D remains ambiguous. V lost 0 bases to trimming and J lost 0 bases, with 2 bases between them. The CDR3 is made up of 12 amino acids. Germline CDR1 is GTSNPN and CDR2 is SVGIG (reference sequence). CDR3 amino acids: CAWSVMNTEAFF. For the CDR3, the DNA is TGTGCCTGGAGTGTTATGAACACTGAAGCTTTCTTT.

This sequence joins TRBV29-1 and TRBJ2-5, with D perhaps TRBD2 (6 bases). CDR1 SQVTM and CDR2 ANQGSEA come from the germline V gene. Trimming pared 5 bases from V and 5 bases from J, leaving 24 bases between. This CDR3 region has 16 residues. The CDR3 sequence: CSVQSLAISSLETQYF. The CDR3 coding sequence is TGCAGCGTTCAAAGTCTAGCGATTTCATCTCTGGAGACCCAGTACTTC.

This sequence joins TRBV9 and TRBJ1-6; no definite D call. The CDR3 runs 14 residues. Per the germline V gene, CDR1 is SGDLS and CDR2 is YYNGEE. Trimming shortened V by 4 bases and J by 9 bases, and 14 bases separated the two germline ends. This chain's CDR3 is CASSPLGLFSPLHF. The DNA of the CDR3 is TGTGCCAGCAGCCCCCTGGGCCTCTTTTCACCCCTCCACTTT.

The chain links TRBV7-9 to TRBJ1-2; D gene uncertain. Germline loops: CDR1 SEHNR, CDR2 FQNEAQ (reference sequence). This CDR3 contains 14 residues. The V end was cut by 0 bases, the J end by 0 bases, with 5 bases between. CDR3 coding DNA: TGTGCCAGCAGCTTAGCCGAGACTAACTATGGCTACACCTTC. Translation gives CASSLAETNYGYTF.

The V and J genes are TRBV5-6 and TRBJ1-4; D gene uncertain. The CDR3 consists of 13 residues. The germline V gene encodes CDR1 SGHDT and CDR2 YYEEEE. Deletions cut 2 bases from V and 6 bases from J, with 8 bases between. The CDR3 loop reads CASSFGVDEKLFF. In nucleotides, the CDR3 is TGTGCCAGCAGCTTCGGGGTAGATGAAAAACTGTTTTTT. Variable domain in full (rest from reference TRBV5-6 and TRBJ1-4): DAGVTQSPTHLIKTRGQQVTLRCSPKSGHDTVSWYQQALGQGPQFIFQYYEEEERQRGNFPDRFSGHQFPNYSSELNVNALLLGDSALYLCASSFGVDEKLFFGSGTQLSVL.

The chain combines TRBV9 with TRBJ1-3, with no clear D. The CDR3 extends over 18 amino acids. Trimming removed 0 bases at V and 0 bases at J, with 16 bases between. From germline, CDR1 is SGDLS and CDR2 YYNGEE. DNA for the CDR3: TGTGCCAGCAGCGTAGAAGAGTGGGCCAGAAGCTCTGGAAACACCATATATTTT. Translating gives CASSVEEWARSSGNTIYF.

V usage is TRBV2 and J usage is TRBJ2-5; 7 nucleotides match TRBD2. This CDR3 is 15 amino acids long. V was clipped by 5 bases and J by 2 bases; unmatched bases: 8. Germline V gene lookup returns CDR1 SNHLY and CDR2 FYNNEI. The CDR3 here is CASSLGGTTQETQYF. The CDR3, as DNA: TGTGCCAGCAGTCTGGGTGGGACTACTCAAGAGACCCAGTACTTC.

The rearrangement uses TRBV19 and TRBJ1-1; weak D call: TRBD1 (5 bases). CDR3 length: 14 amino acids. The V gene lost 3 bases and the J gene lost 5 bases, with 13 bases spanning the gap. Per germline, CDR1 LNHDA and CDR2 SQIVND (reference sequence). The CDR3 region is CASSIPGTLTEAFF. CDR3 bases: TGTGCCAGTAGTATCCCCGGGACTTTGACTGAAGCTTTCTTT.

CDR3 amino acids: CASSQAASTDTQYF. The CDR3 region has the DNA TGCGCCAGCAGCCAAGCTGCTAGCACAGATACGCAGTATTTT. This chain connects TRBV4-1 to TRBJ2-3; the D is unclear. Germline lookup yields CDR1 MGHRA and CDR2 YSYEKL. Trimming left V 1 base short and J 0 bases short, with 5 bases between. The length of the CDR3 is 14 residues.

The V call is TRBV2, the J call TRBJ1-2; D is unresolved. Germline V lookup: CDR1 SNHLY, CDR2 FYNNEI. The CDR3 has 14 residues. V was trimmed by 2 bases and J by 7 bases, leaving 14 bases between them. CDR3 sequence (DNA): TGTGCCAGCAGTGAAAGCCGACGTAATGGTGGCTACACCTTC. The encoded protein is CASSESRRNGGYTF.

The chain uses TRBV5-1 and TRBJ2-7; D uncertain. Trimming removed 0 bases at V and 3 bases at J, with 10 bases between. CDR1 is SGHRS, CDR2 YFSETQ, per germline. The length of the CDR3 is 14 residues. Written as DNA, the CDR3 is TGCGCCAGCAGCTTGGAAGCAAAATACTACGAGCAGTACTTC. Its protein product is CASSLEAKYYEQYF.

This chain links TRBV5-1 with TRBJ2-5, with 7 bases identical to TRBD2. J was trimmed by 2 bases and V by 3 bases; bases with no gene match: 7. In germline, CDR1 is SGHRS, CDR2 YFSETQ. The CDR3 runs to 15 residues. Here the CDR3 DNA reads TGCGCCAGCAGCTCGGGGAGGGGTCGGCAAGAGACCCAGTACTTC. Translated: CASSSGRGRQETQYF.

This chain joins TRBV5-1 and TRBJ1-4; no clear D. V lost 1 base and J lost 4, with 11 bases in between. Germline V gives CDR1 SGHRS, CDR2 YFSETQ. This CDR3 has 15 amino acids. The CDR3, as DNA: TGCGCCAGCAGCTTGTTGCAGGCGGATAATGAAAAACTGTTTTTT. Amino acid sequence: CASSLLQADNEKLFF.

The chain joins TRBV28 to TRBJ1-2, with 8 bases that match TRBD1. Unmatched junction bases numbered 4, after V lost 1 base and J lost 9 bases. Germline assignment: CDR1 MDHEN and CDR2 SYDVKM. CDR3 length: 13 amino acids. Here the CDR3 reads CASSLSGQASYTF. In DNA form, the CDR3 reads TGTGCCAGCAGTTTATCGGGACAGGCGAGCTACACCTTC.

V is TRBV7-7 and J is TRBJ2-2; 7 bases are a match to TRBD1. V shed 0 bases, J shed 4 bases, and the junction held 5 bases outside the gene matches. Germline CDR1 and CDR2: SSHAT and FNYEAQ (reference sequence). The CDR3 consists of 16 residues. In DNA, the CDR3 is TGTGCCAGCAGCTTAGCAGGGGGCGCCGCCACCGGGGAGCTGTTTTTT. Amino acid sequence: CASSLAGGAATGELFF.

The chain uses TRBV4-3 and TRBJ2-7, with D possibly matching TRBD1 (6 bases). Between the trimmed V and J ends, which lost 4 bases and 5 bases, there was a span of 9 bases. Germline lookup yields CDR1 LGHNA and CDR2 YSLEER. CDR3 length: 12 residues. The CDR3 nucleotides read TGCGCCAGCAGCCTCCACAGGGACGAGCAGTACTTC. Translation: CASSLHRDEQYF.